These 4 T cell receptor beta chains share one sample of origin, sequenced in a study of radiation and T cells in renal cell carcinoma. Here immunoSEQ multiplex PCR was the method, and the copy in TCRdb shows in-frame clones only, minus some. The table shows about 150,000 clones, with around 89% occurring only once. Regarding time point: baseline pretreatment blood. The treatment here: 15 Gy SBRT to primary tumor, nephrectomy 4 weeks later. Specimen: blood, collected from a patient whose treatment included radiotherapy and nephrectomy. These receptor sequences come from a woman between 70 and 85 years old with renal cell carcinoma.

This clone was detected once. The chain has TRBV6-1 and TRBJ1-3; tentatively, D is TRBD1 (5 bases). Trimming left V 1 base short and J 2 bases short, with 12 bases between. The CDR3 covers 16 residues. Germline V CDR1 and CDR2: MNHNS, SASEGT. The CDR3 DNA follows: TGTGCCAGCAGTGAAGTTATCAGGGACCCTGGAAACACCATATATTTT. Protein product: CASSEVIRDPGNTIYF.

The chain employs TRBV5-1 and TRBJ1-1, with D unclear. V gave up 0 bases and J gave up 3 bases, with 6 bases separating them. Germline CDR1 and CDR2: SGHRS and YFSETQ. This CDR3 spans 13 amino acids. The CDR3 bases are TGCGCCAGCAGCTTGGTAGGAGACACTGAAGCTTTCTTT. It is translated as CASSLVGDTEAFF. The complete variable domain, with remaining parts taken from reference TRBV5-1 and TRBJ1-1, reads KAGVTQTPRYLIKTRGQQVTLSCSPISGHRSVSWYQQTPGQGLQFLFEYFSETQRNKGNFPGRFSGRQFSNSRSEMNVSTLELGDSALYLCASSLVGDTEAFFGQGTRLTVV.

The CDR3 bases are TGTGCCAGCCGGTTTGGGATGAACACTGAAGCTTTCTTT. Its protein is CASRFGMNTEAFF. The V gene is TRBV2, the J gene TRBJ1-1; D is unresolved. Trimming shortened V by 8 bases and J by 0 bases, and 10 bases separated the two germline ends. This CDR3 contains 13 residues. From germline, CDR1 is SNHLY and CDR2 FYNNEI.

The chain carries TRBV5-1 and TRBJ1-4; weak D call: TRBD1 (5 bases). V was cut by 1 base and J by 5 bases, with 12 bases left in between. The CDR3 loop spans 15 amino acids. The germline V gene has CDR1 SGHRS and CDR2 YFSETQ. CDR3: CASSLLGHPNEKLFF. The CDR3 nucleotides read TGCGCCAGCAGCTTGTTGGGGCATCCGAATGAAAAACTGTTTTTT.